This T cell receptor (beta chain) stems from a study of control samples from healthy donors and cancer patients. TCRdb keeps only in-frame clones here, not all; method: immunoSEQ multiplex PCR. The sample spans roughly 190,000 clones; the ten largest clones claim approximately 2.2%. Germline V gene lookup returns CDR1 KGHDR and CDR2 SFDVKD. V lost 5 bases, J lost 5 bases, and 17 bases lay in between. The CDR3 is made up of 15 amino acids. V and J are TRBV24-1 and TRBJ1-1, with D perhaps matching TRBD1 (5 bases). This TCR was sampled from a woman aged 30 to 39 in good health. Sequenced material: blood. CDR3 nucleotide sequence: TGTGCCACCAGTGCCGCCAGGGCGGACGGTACTGAAGCTTTCTTT. This translates into CATSAARADGTEAFF.